Detailed here is one TCR beta chain. Its specific antigen is unknown. Per-base quality was not reported, and no clone a single base away is much larger than it. The sample belongs to a study of T cell changes during pregnancy in multiple sclerosis (dated 2019 in TCRdb). Background on the whole study: The study examined how the T cell repertoire changed over the course of pregnancy in women with multiple sclerosis.

To prepare the library, the immunoSEQ multiplex PCR assay was applied. TCRdb provides this immuneACCESS table in a form limited to in-frame rearrangements. Some clones are lacking; in checked studies, under half of them reflect an unresolved V gene, and why the rest are absent is not known. The sample table contains 30,000 to 45,000 clones; only one count was recorded for approximately 91% of them. The ten largest account for around 10% of the sample. CDR1 and CDR2 are read off the germline V gene (reference sequence) as SGHNT and YYREEE. Germline trimming amounts to 5 bases on V and 5 bases on J, with 8 as the count of junction bases outside the gene matches. Inclusive of the bounding cysteine and phenylalanine, the CDR3 is 15 residues long. The read is trimmed to its CDR3 DNA, 45 bases read in frame from base 1.

This sample comprised CD8+ T cells from peripheral blood mononuclear cells, obtained in the third trimester of pregnancy. The TCR originated in a female donor with multiple sclerosis, enrolled in a pregnancy study. This receptor chain uses TRBV5-4 and TRBJ2-5; 11 middle bases align to TRBD2. The CDR3: CASRFSGGALETQYF. The sequence in DNA is TGTGCCAGCAGGTTTAGCGGGGGGGCGTTGGAGACCCAGTACTTC. When the CDR3 is completed using the reference TRBV5-4 and TRBJ2-5 genes on either side, the full variable domain is ETGVTQSPTHLIKTRGQQVTLRCSSQSGHNTVSWYQQALGQGPQFIFQYYREEENGRGNFPPRFSGLQFPNYSSELNVNALELDDSALYLCASRFSGGALETQYFGPGTRLLVL.